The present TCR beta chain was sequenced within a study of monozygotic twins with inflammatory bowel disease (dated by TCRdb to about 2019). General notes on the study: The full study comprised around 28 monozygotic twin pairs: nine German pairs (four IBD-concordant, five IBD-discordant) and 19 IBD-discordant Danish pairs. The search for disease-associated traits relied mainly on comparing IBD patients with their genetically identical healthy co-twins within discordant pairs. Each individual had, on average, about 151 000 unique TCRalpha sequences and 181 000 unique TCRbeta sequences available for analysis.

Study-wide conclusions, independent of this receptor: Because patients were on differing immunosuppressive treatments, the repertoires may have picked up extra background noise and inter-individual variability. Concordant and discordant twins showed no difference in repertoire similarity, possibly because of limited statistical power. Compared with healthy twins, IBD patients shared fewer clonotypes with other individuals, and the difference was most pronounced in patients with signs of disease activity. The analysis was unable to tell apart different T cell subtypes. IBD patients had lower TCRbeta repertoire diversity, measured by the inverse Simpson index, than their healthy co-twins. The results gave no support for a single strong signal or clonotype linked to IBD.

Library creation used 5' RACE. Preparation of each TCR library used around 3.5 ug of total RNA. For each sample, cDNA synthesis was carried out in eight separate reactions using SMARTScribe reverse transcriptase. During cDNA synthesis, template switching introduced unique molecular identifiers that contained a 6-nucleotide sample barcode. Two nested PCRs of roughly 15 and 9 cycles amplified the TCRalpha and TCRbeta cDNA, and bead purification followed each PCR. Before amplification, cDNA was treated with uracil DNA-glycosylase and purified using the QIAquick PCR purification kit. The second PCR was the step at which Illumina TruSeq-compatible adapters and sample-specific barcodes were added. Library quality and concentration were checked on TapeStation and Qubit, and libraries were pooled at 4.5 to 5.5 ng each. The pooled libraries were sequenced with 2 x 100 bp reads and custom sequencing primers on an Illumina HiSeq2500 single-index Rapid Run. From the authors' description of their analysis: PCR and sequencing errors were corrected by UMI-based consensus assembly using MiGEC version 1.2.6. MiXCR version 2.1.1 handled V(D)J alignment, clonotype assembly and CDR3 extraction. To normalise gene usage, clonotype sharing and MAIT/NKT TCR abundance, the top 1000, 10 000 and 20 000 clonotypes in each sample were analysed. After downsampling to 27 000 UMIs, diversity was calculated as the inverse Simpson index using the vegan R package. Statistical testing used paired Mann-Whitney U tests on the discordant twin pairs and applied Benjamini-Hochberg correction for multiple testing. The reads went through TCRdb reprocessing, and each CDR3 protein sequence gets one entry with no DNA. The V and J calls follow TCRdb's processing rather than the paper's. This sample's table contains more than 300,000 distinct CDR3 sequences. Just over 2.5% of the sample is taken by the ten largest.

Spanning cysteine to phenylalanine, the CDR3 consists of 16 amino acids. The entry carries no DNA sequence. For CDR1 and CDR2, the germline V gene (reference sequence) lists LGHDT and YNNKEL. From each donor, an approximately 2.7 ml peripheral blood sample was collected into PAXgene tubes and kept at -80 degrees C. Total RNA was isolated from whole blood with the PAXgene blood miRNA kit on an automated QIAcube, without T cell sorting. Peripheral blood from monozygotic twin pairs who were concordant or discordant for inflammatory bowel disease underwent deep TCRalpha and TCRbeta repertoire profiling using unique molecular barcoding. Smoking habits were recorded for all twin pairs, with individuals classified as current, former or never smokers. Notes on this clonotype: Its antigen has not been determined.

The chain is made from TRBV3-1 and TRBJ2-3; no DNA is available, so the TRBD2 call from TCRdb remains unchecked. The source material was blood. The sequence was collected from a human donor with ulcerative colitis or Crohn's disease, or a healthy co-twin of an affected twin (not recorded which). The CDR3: CASSQKASGGTDTQYF.